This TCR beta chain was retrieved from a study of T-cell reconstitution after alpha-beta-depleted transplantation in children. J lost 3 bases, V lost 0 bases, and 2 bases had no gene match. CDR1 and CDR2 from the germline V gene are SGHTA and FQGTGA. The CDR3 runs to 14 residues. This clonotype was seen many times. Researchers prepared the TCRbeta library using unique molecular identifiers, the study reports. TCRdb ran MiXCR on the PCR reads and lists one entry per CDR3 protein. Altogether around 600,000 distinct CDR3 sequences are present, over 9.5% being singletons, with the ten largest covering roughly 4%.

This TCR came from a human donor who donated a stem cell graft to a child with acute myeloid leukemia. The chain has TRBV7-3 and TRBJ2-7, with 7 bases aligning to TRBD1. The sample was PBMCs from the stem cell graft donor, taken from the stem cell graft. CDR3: CASSLTGQSYEQYF. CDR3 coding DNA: TGTGCCAGCAGCTTAACGGGACAGAGCTACGAGCAGTACTTC. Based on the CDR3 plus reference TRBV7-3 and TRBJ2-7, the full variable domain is GAGVSQTPSNKVTEKGKYVELRCDPISGHTALYWYRQSLGQGPEFLIYFQGTGAADDSGLPNDRFFAVRPEGSVSTLKIQRTERGDSAVYLCASSLTGQSYEQYFGPGTRLTVT.